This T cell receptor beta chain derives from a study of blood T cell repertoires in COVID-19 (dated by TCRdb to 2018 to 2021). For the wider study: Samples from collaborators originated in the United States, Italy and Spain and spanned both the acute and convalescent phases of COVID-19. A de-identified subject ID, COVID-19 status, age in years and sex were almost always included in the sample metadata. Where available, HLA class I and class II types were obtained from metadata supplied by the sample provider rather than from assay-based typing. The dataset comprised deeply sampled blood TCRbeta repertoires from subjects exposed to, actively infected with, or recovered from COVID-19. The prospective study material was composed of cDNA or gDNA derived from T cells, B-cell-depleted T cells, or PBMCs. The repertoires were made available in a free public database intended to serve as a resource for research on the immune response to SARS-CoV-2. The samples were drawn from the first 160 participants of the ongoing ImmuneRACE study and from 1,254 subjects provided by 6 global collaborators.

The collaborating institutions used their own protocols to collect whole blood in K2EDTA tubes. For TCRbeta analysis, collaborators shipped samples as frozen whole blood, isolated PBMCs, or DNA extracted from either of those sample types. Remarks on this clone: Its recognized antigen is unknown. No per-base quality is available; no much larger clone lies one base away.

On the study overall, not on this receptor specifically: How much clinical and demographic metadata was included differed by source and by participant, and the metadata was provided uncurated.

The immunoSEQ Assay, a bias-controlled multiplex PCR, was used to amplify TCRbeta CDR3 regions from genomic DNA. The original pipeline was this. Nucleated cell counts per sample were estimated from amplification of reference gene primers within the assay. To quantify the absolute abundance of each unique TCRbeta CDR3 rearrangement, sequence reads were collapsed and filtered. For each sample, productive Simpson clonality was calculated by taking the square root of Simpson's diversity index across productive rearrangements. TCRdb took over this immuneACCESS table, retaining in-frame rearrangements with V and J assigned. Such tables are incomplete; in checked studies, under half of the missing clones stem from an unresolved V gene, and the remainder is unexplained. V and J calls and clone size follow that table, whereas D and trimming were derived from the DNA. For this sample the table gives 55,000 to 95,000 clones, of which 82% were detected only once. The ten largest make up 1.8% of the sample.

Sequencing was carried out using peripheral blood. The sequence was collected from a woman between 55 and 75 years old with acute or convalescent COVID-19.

The CDR3 reads as follows: CASSRRGGAVPRDYGYTF. The bases read TGTGCCAGCAGCAGGAGGGGGGGCGCGGTTCCGCGGGACTATGGCTACACCTTC. Here the chain combines TRBV13 and TRBJ1-2; D gene: possibly TRBD1, on 6 matching bases. CDR1 PRHDT and CDR2 FYEKMQ are derived from the germline V gene (reference sequence). Relative to germline, V is 5 bases shorter and J is 3 bases shorter, with 25 bases between their ends. The CDR3, cysteine through phenylalanine, is 18 amino acids long. This entry keeps only the CDR3 DNA: 54 bases, framed from base 1.